The 30 T cell receptor beta chains reported below all come from one sample, sequenced in a study of cytomegalovirus exposure and HLA in healthy donors. Primers for the PCR totalled 60 Vbeta and 13 Jbeta. TCRdb's copy holds only in-frame clones and misses some; the assay was immunoSEQ multiplex PCR. The sample consists of approximately 180,000 clones, about 80% of them appearing once. The sample was PBMCs. These receptors came from a middle-aged woman in good health and CMV-seronegative.

V gene TRBV15 combines with J gene TRBJ1-2; D is ambiguous. Trimming took off 5 bases at V and 5 bases at J, with 6 bases between the two ends. The germline CDR1 and CDR2 sequences are LNHNV and YYDKDF (reference sequence). This CDR3 spans 11 amino acids. The CDR3 DNA follows: TGTGCCACCAGCTTCGGTTATGGCTACACCTTC. This sequence encodes CATSFGYGYTF. Looking up the rest from reference TRBV15 and TRBJ1-2 gives the full variable domain: DAMVIQNPRYQVTQFGKPVTLSCSQTLNHNVMYWYQQKSSQAPKLLFHYYDKDFNNEADTPDNFQSRRPNTSFCFLDIRSPGLGDTAMYLCATSFGYGYTFGSGTRLTVV.

As for this clone: Other DNA sequences within the sample encode an identical CDR3. The V call is TRBV14, the J call TRBJ2-6; D is perhaps TRBD1 (5 bases). V lost 0 bases and J lost 2, with 8 bases in between. Germline CDR1 is SGHDN and CDR2 is FVKESK. This CDR3 has 16 amino acids. Here the CDR3 DNA reads TGTGCCAGCAGCCAAGATACCAGGGCTGGGGCCAACGTCCTGACTTTC. Translating it yields CASSQDTRAGANVLTF.

The CDR3 loop reads CASSLGQETRRAFF. In DNA form, the CDR3 reads TGTGCCAGCAGTCTCGGACAGGAAACCAGGCGGGCTTTCTTT. The chain joins TRBV6-5 to TRBJ1-1; 7 positions agree with TRBD1. This CDR3 has 14 amino acids. After removal of 5 bases from V and 11 bases from J, the junction contained 14 bases not matched to a gene. The germline V gene encodes CDR1 MNHEY and CDR2 SVGAGI.

The chain recombines TRBV7-9 with TRBJ2-7; possibly TRBD2 for D (7 bases). The CDR3 contains 15 residues. Germline-derived CDR1 and CDR2 are SEHNR and FQNEAQ (reference sequence). The germline V and J ends were trimmed by 6 bases and 2 bases, with 17 bases remaining between them. CDR3 sequence reads: CASSRLGEGAYEQYF. CDR3 sequence (DNA): TGTGCCAGCAGTCGACTCGGGGAGGGGGCCTACGAGCAGTACTTC.

This clone was seen once. CDR3 coding DNA: TGCGCCAGCAATCATCTAGCGGGGAATTATGAGCAGTTCTTC. As protein: CASNHLAGNYEQFF. This chain connects TRBV5-1 to TRBJ2-1; 9 positions match TRBD2. The CDR3 covers 14 residues. V dropped 6 bases and J dropped 8; count of bases not matched to a gene: 9. Germline V lookup: CDR1 SGHRS, CDR2 YFSETQ.

This sequence joins TRBV10-3 and TRBJ2-3; D call uncertain. The CDR3 has 15 residues. Germline V gene lookup returns CDR1 ENHRY and CDR2 SYGVKD. The germline V and J ends were trimmed by 5 bases and 3 bases, with 15 bases remaining between them. This CDR3 is CAISRDVPGTDTQYF. The CDR3 nucleotides read TGTGCCATCAGTCGAGATGTTCCCGGGACAGATACGCAGTATTTT.

This clone was counted between two and nine times. The CDR3 DNA follows: TGTGCCAGCAGCTTAAACCCTGAGGGCGAGCAGTACTTC. Its translation is CASSLNPEGEQYF. The chain has TRBV7-3 and TRBJ2-7; D might be TRBD2 (5 bases). Trimming took 1 base from V and 6 from J, leaving 10 bases between them. The CDR3 runs to 13 residues. The germline V gene has CDR1 SGHTA and CDR2 FQGTGA.

V and J are TRBV10-3 and TRBJ1-2, with 7 bases that match TRBD1. The germline gives CDR1 ENHRY, CDR2 SYGVKD. Trimming removed 6 bases from V and 8 bases from J; junction bases left unmatched: 9. This CDR3 has 13 amino acids. CDR3 nucleotide sequence: TGTGCCATCAGGTTCGACAGGGCTAGAGGCTACACCTTC. Translating it yields CAIRFDRARGYTF.

This clone was detected only once. For the CDR3, the DNA is TGTGCCAGCAGCTTAGAACCGGGAGAAGATCGGGAGACCCAGTACTTC. The encoded protein is CASSLEPGEDRETQYF. The chain carries TRBV13 and TRBJ2-5; tentatively, D is TRBD2 (6 bases). With 1 base removed from V and 5 bases from J, the gap between germline ends came to 17 bases. This CDR3 contains 16 residues. The germline CDR1 and CDR2 sequences are PRHDT and FYEKMQ (reference sequence).

This chain joins TRBV7-2 and TRBJ2-3, with 8 bases that match TRBD2. J lost 6 bases, V lost 2 bases, and 10 bases had no gene match. From germline, CDR1 is SGHTA and CDR2 FQGNSA. The CDR3 has 16 amino acids. CDR3 residues: CASSLIGLAGLDTQYF. The CDR3 coding sequence is TGTGCCAGCAGCTTAATCGGGCTAGCGGGCTTGGATACGCAGTATTTT.

The rearrangement uses TRBV11-2 and TRBJ2-5; D is undetermined. The DNA end favors TRBJ2-7, so the J call may be wrong. The CDR3 is 11 residues long. Germline lookup yields CDR1 SGHAT and CDR2 FQNNGV. The CDR3 DNA reads as TGTGCCAGCAGCTTAATGAACGAGCAGTACTTC. Protein product: CASSLMNEQYF.

V usage is TRBV10-3 and J usage is TRBJ1-5; perhaps TRBD1 as D (6 bases). Germline V gene data show CDR1 as ENHRY and CDR2 as SYGVKD. Trimming left V 3 bases short and J 3 bases short, with 9 bases between. CDR3 size: 14 residues. In DNA, the CDR3 is TGTGCCATCAGTGACAGGGGACCCAATCAGCCCCAGCATTTT. The encoded protein is CAISDRGPNQPQHF.

The CDR3 DNA is TGTGCCAGCAGCGTCCGCGGGACTAGCGGTTTCAATGAGCAGTTCTTC. Residues: CASSVRGTSGFNEQFF. The chain recombines TRBV9 with TRBJ2-1; 11 nucleotides line up with TRBD2. Germline V CDR1 and CDR2: SGDLS, YYNGEE. CDR3 length equals 16 residues. V dropped 2 bases and J dropped 6; count of bases not matched to a gene: 7.

The CDR3 nucleotides are TGTGCCAGCAGCGCCCGACAGGGGGTATCCTCAGATACGCAGTATTTT. It specifies CASSARQGVSSDTQYF. The rearrangement links TRBV9 to TRBJ2-3, with 9 bases lining up with TRBD1. CDR1 and CDR2 from the germline V gene are SGDLS and YYNGEE. With V trimmed by 3 bases and J by 4 bases, 9 bases remained unmatched. The CDR3 has 16 amino acids.

V gene TRBV5-1 combines with J gene TRBJ2-3, with TRBD1 matching over 9 bases. This CDR3 contains 18 residues. V trimming: 6 bases; J trimming: 2 bases; junction bases outside the gene matches: 16. Germline CDR1 is SGHRS and CDR2 is YFSETQ. The CDR3 region has the DNA TGCGCCAGCATGAGGGTGGCGTTGGGACAGGGTTACACAGATACGCAGTATTTT. Its protein product is CASMRVALGQGYTDTQYF.

The gene calls are TRBV10-3 and TRBJ1-2; D is ambiguous. The CDR3 is 15 amino acids. The germline CDR1 and CDR2 sequences are ENHRY and SYGVKD. Trimming removed 2 bases at V and 0 bases at J, with 10 bases between. CDR3 amino acids: CAISEGATSNYGYTF. DNA of the CDR3: TGTGCCATCAGTGAGGGAGCGACGTCTAACTATGGCTACACCTTC.

CDR3 protein: CASSEGERDIINEQFF. The CDR3 DNA reads TGTGCCAGCAGTGAGGGGGAACGGGACATAATAAATGAGCAGTTCTTC. The chain links TRBV6-4 to TRBJ2-1, with a weak D call TRBD1 (6 bases). The CDR3 sequence is 16 residues long. The V and J ends lost 3 bases and 7 bases respectively, with 19 bases between them. CDR1 is MRHNA and CDR2 is SNTAGT in the germline V gene.

The chain recombines TRBV30 with TRBJ1-5; D is undetermined. V was trimmed by 1 base and J by 1 base, leaving 5 bases between them. Germline V gives CDR1 GTSNPN, CDR2 SVGIG (reference sequence). This CDR3 has 13 amino acids. The CDR3: CAWSAESNQPQHF. As DNA, the CDR3 is TGTGCCTGGAGTGCGGAGAGCAATCAGCCCCAGCATTTT.

This clone has just one count. The chain is built from TRBV5-4 and TRBJ1-2; possibly TRBD1 for D (5 bases). This CDR3 comprises 14 residues. Between the trimmed V and J ends, which lost 0 bases and 6 bases, there was a span of 12 bases. Per the germline V gene, CDR1 is SGHNT and CDR2 is YYREEE (reference sequence). The CDR3 nucleotides read TGTGCCAGCAGCTTGGTGGAGGGGCACCATGGCTACACCTTC. Translation: CASSLVEGHHGYTF.

The gene calls are TRBV6-5 and TRBJ2-6; the match to TRBD1 covers 9 bases. This CDR3 comprises 15 residues. V lost 6 bases to trimming and J lost 2 bases; unmatched junction nucleotides: 2. CDR1 is MNHEY and CDR2 is SVGAGI in the germline V gene. CDR3 DNA sequence: TGTGCCAGCAGCAGACAGGGGGCTGGGGCCAACGTCCTGACTTTC. Its translation is CASSRQGAGANVLTF.

This clone is categorized as medium-sized (0.01 to 0.1%). CDR3 protein: CASSPYLSGTDTQYF. CDR3 sequence (DNA): TGTGCCAGCTCACCGTATCTGTCCGGCACAGATACGCAGTATTTT. This sequence joins TRBV18 and TRBJ2-3; D gene uncertain. The germline V gene encodes CDR1 KGHSH and CDR2 LQKENI. Trimming took off 3 bases at V and 1 base at J, with 11 bases between the two ends. The CDR3 totals 15 residues.

V is TRBV5-1 and J is TRBJ2-3; TRBD2 matches at 7 bases. With V trimmed by 4 bases and J by 2 bases, 7 bases remained unmatched. This CDR3 is built from 15 residues. CDR1 and CDR2 (germline): SGHRS, YFSETQ. The CDR3 sequence is CASSLTSSNTDTQYF. The CDR3 nucleotides are TGCGCCAGCAGCCTGACTAGCTCTAACACAGATACGCAGTATTTT.

To note about this clone: Compared with germline, one end of the junction differs, possibly owing to a read error. This sequence joins TRBV7-7 and TRBJ2-2, with 10 bases aligning to TRBD2. The CDR3 length is 18 residues. From germline, CDR1 is SSHAT and CDR2 FNYEAQ (reference sequence). CDR3 coding DNA: TGTGCTAGCAGTCGATCTAGCGGGAGCCCCACCGGCACCGGGGAGCTGTTTTTT. It is translated as CASSRSSGSPTGTGELFF.

V and J are TRBV19 and TRBJ2-3; D is ambiguous. This CDR3 is built from 16 residues. CDR1 and CDR2 (germline): LNHDA, SQIVND (reference sequence). Trimming pared 5 bases from V and 0 bases from J, leaving 15 bases between. The CDR3 coding sequence is TGTGCCAGTAGTCCGACGTGGGCAAGTAGCACAGATACGCAGTATTTT. It yields the protein CASSPTWASSTDTQYF.

The chain recombines TRBV19 with TRBJ1-1, with TRBD1 as a possible D gene (6 bases). CDR1 is LNHDA and CDR2 is SQIVND in the germline V gene (reference sequence). Trimming took 4 bases from V and 11 from J, leaving 11 bases between them. This CDR3 contains 11 residues. The CDR3 here is CASSTRGGAFF. CDR3 DNA sequence: TGTGCCAGTAGTACCAGGGGTGGGGCTTTCTTT.

DNA for the CDR3: TGTGCCAGCAGCCAAGATAGGGCGGGAGGACCTAACACCGGGGAGCTGTTTTTT. It encodes CASSQDRAGGPNTGELFF. The V call is TRBV4-2, the J call TRBJ2-2, with 8 positions matching TRBD2. This CDR3 has 18 amino acids. Trimming took 0 bases from V and 2 from J; bases not matched to a gene: 8. Germline-derived CDR1 and CDR2 are LGHNA and YNFKEQ.

J is TRBJ2-1 and V is TRBV11-2, with D possibly TRBD2 on 5 matching bases. This CDR3 is built from 16 residues. The germline V gene encodes CDR1 SGHAT and CDR2 FQNNGV. The V gene lost 3 bases and the J gene lost 0 bases, with 12 bases spanning the gap. CDR3 coding DNA: TGTGCCAGCAGCTTCGGACTCGTCAGCTCCTACAATGAGCAGTTCTTC. This sequence encodes CASSFGLVSSYNEQFF.

The V and J genes are TRBV6-5 and TRBJ1-2; 7 nucleotides match TRBD1. J was trimmed by 3 bases and V by 4 bases; bases with no gene match: 8. CDR1 MNHEY and CDR2 SVGAGI come from the germline V gene. This CDR3 contains 15 residues. Written as DNA, the CDR3 is TGTGCCAGCAGTTCACCTTCCAGGGGGGACTATGGCTACACCTTC. It encodes CASSSPSRGDYGYTF.

The rearrangement joins TRBV28 to TRBJ2-5, with D maybe TRBD1 (6 bases). V dropped 4 bases and J dropped 5 bases, with 14 bases sitting between them. This CDR3 is 14 amino acids long. Germline values: CDR1 MDHEN, CDR2 SYDVKM. DNA for the CDR3: TGTGCCAGCAGTTCCCCAGGGGTGCGGGAGACCCAGTACTTC. Its protein product is CASSSPGVRETQYF.

This rearrangement joins TRBV10-3 to TRBJ1-3, with D unclear. The V end was cut by 8 bases, the J end by 3 bases, with 5 bases between. Germline CDR1 and CDR2: ENHRY and SYGVKD. CDR3 length: 11 amino acids. The DNA of the CDR3 is TGTGCCATCCTGTATGGAAACACCATATATTTT. Residues: CAILYGNTIYF.